The clone carrying this T cell receptor beta chain was detected once. Per the study methods: Amplification of reference gene primers provided the estimated nucleated cell counts. Repertoires were generated with immunoSEQ multiplex PCR, while TCRdb's copy carries only in-frame clones and drops some. V, J and clone size reflect that table, while D and trimming were determined from the DNA. Among fewer than 90,000 clones listed, about nine tenths were seen once. The CDR3 loop spans 14 amino acids. This specimen belongs to a study of blood T cell repertoires in COVID-19. Study information: Whether acute or convalescent, the COVID-19 samples came from the United States, Italy and Spain. The analysed material was cDNA or gDNA that came from T cells, B-cell-depleted T cells, or PBMCs.

This receptor was taken from a male donor with acute or convalescent COVID-19. The sample taken for sequencing was peripheral blood. V gene TRBV21-1 combines with J gene TRBJ2-7; the D segment call TRBD1 is taken from the table without a DNA check. TRBV21-1 is a known pseudogene. The CDR3 loop is CASSMDREISEQYF. In DNA, the CDR3 is TGTGCCAGCAGCATGGACAGGGAGATTAGCGAGCAGTACTTC.